This T cell receptor (beta chain) was identified in a study of PD-1 blockade in mismatch repair-deficient tumors. This clone was recorded only once. Its antigen is as yet unknown. Germline CDR1 is SGHRS and CDR2 is YFSETQ. Trimming cost V 8 bases and J 2 bases; bases outside gene matches: 5. This CDR3 is built from 15 residues. Some clones are missing from TCRdb's copy, which holds only in-frame ones; the method was immunoSEQ multiplex PCR. The table has 60,000 to 75,000 clones, around 88% seen once. Findings of the study overall: Rapid post-treatment expansion, then contraction, generally preceding radiologic response, marked tumor-resident clones.

Here the sequenced sample was peripheral blood, taken 52 weeks after starting pembrolizumab. This TCR derives from an adult with mismatch repair-deficient cancer. The chain carries TRBV5-1 and TRBJ2-1, with 12 bases lining up with TRBD2. CDR3 DNA sequence: TGCGCCAGTAAAGGACTAGCGGGACCCTACAATGAGCAGTTCTTC. Translation: CASKGLAGPYNEQFF. Complete variable domain (other parts from reference TRBV5-1 and TRBJ2-1): KAGVTQTPRYLIKTRGQQVTLSCSPISGHRSVSWYQQTPGQGLQFLFEYFSETQRNKGNFPGRFSGRQFSNSRSEMNVSTLELGDSALYLCASKGLAGPYNEQFFGPGTRLTVL.